This T cell receptor beta chain stems from a study of cytomegalovirus exposure and HLA in healthy donors. Researchers ran the PCR with 60 Vbeta and 13 Jbeta primers. The table came from immunoSEQ multiplex PCR; TCRdb's copy has only in-frame clones and leaves some out. The data show fewer than 200,000 clones, with 78% seen just once and less than 15% held by the top ten. CDR3 length: 17 residues. CDR1 and CDR2 (germline): LNHDA, SQIVND (reference sequence). V shed 7 bases and J shed 1 base, with 17 bases lying between them. This chain uses TRBV19 with TRBJ2-6; perhaps TRBD1 as D (6 bases). Sequencing was done on a sample of PBMCs. This sequence originates from a woman in her twenties or thirties in good health and CMV-seropositive. The CDR3 sequence is CASTSYRADSGANVLTF. CDR3 nucleotide sequence: TGTGCCAGTACGTCGTACAGGGCAGATTCTGGGGCCAACGTCCTGACTTTC.